The 11 T cell receptor beta chains given below trace back to one sample, sequenced in a study of blood T cell repertoires in COVID-19. Generated by immunoSEQ multiplex PCR, the TCRdb table keeps only in-frame clones and is missing some. This table has about 280,000 clones, about 89% appearing once. The specimen was peripheral blood. These TCRs come from a man aged 40-50 years with acute or convalescent COVID-19.

This clone appeared many times. This chain connects TRBV6-1 to TRBJ1-2; D gene unclear. Germline V gene sequence: CDR1 MNHNS, CDR2 SASEGT. The V end lost 1 base, the J end lost 0 bases, and 9 bases lay between the germline ends. This CDR3 has 15 amino acids. The CDR3 sequence is CASSEEVSANYGYTF. The CDR3, as DNA: TGTGCCAGCAGTGAAGAAGTATCGGCTAACTATGGCTACACCTTC.

This chain joins TRBV5-1 and TRBJ2-7, with 11 bases lining up with TRBD1. The trim removed 0 bases at V and 7 bases at J, leaving 9 bases unmatched. The length of the CDR3 is 16 residues. Germline lookup yields CDR1 SGHRS and CDR2 YFSETQ. This CDR3 is CASSLGLGQGVEEQYF. The CDR3 coding sequence is TGCGCCAGCAGCTTGGGTTTGGGACAGGGGGTAGAGGAGCAGTACTTC.

The V call is TRBV20-1, the J call TRBJ2-1, with D uncertain. The V end was cut by 6 bases, the J end by 2 bases, with 5 bases between. The germline CDR1 and CDR2 sequences are DFQATT and SNEGSKA (reference sequence). The CDR3 runs 11 residues. The CDR3 loop is CSAQPYNEQFF. CDR3 nucleotide sequence: TGCAGTGCACAGCCCTACAATGAGCAGTTCTTC.

The rearrangement joins TRBV19 to TRBJ2-1; the match to TRBD1 covers 8 bases. This CDR3 is built from 15 residues. The germline gives CDR1 LNHDA, CDR2 SQIVND (reference sequence). J gave up 2 bases and V 7 bases, and 7 bases lay outside the gene matches. CDR3 bases: TGTGCCAGTACCCTCGGACAGGGCGCCTACAATGAGCAGTTCTTC. This sequence encodes CASTLGQGAYNEQFF.

The chain is built from TRBV14 and TRBJ1-2; D perhaps matches TRBD1 (6 bases). The ends were cut back, 4 bases at V and 0 bases at J, with 15 bases in the middle. This CDR3 has 16 residues. Germline CDR1 reads SGHDN; CDR2 reads FVKESK. The CDR3 here is CASSLGGSVANYGYTF. In nucleotides, the CDR3 is TGTGCCAGCAGCCTAGGGGGATCCGTTGCTAACTATGGCTACACCTTC.

V and J are TRBV3-1 (or the pseudogene TRBV3-2) and TRBJ1-6; D gene uncertain. V lost 4 bases and J lost 10, with 8 bases in between. Germline CDR1 LGHDT, CDR2 YNNKEL (reference sequence). This CDR3 region has 12 residues. In nucleotides, the CDR3 is TGTGCCAGCAGCCCCGCGCGCTCACCCCTCCACTTT. Translated: CASSPARSPLHF.

This rearrangement joins TRBV28 to TRBJ1-2; perhaps TRBD1 as D (6 bases). Trimming removed 6 bases at V and 7 bases at J, with 21 bases between. The CDR3 consists of 15 residues. Germline assignment: CDR1 MDHEN and CDR2 SYDVKM. Here the CDR3 DNA reads TGTGCCAGCAGCCTCTATTCAAGGGGGGGACGTGGCTACACCTTC. It specifies CASSLYSRGGRGYTF.

The V call is TRBV20-1, the J call TRBJ1-2, with D unclear. V was clipped by 5 bases and J by 4 bases, with 8 bases between them. CDR1 is DFQATT, CDR2 SNEGSKA, per germline (reference sequence). The CDR3 contains 11 residues. The CDR3 DNA reads as TGCAGTGCTGGACTTACCTATGGCTACACCTTC. Translating it yields CSAGLTYGYTF.

The rearrangement uses TRBV27 and TRBJ1-6, with 7 bases fitting TRBD1. V gave up 4 bases and J gave up 7 bases; unmatched junction bases: 7. Germline CDR1 and CDR2: MNHEY and SMNVEV (reference sequence). The CDR3 totals 15 residues. CDR3 DNA sequence: TGTGCCAGCAGTTCGACAGGGAAGGCGAATTCACCCCTCCACTTT. This sequence encodes CASSSTGKANSPLHF.

This sequence joins TRBV18 and TRBJ2-7; 7 nucleotides align to TRBD1. From germline, CDR1 is KGHSH and CDR2 LQKENI. The trim removed 1 base at V and 2 bases at J, leaving 2 bases unmatched. This CDR3 spans 14 amino acids. Here the CDR3 DNA reads TGTGCCAGCTCACCACTCCAGGGGGCCTACGAGCAGTACTTC. Its translation: CASSPLQGAYEQYF.

The gene calls are TRBV2 and TRBJ1-1; maybe TRBD1 (5 bases). The CDR3 covers 13 residues. V lost 7 bases and J 2 bases, leaving 11 bases between the germline ends. Per germline, CDR1 SNHLY and CDR2 FYNNEI. Here the CDR3 reads CASTGGVNTEAFF. CDR3 coding DNA: TGTGCCAGCACGGGGGGAGTCAACACTGAAGCTTTCTTT.